These 23 T cell receptor beta chains were sequenced from one sample in a study of cytomegalovirus exposure and HLA in healthy donors. The PCR was carried out with 60 Vbeta primers and 13 Jbeta primers. Assay: immunoSEQ multiplex PCR; the TCRdb copy retains only in-frame clones and omits some. The sample contains under 70,000 clones, under 80% of which appear only once. Sequenced material: PBMCs. Receptor source: a male donor in good health and CMV-seropositive.

The chain uses TRBV28 and TRBJ2-3; 8 bases are a match to TRBD2. Trimming took 5 bases from V and 5 from J; bases not matched to a gene: 9. There are 15 residues in the CDR3. Looked up from germline, CDR1 is MDHEN and CDR2 is SYDVKM. The CDR3 here is CASSRSGGGKDTQYF. The CDR3 nucleotides read TGTGCCAGCAGTCGGAGCGGGGGTGGTAAAGATACGCAGTATTTT.

The chain couples TRBV19 to TRBJ2-1; D not resolved. Looked up from germline, CDR1 is LNHDA and CDR2 is SQIVND (reference sequence). CDR3 size: 14 residues. Deletions cut 3 bases from V and 0 bases from J, with 6 bases between. CDR3 amino acids: CASSIVSSYNEQFF. For the CDR3, the DNA is TGTGCCAGTAGTATCGTGAGCTCCTACAATGAGCAGTTCTTC. Complete variable domain (other parts from reference TRBV19 and TRBJ2-1): DGGITQSPKYLFRKEGQNVTLSCEQNLNHDAMYWYRQDPGQGLRLIYYSQIVNDFQKGDIAEGYSVSREKKESFPLTVTSAQKNPTAFYLCASSIVSSYNEQFFGPGTRLTVL.

The V call is TRBV5-4, the J call TRBJ1-1; D possibly corresponds to TRBD1 (5 bases). The CDR3 is 18 amino acids. The V gene lost 4 bases and the J gene lost 3 bases, with 25 bases spanning the gap. Germline assignment: CDR1 SGHNT and CDR2 YYREEE (reference sequence). CDR3 bases: TGTGCCAGCAGCCCGTTCGAGATCTATAGGAGGGGCGACACTGAAGCTTTCTTT. Translating it yields CASSPFEIYRRGDTEAFF.

CDR3 DNA: TGTGCCAGCAGCTTAGAGGGACAGAGAGGTGAAAAACTGTTTTTT. This gives the protein CASSLEGQRGEKLFF. The gene calls are TRBV7-9 and TRBJ1-4; 7 bases are shared with TRBD1. The germline gives CDR1 SEHNR, CDR2 FQNEAQ (reference sequence). The CDR3 is 15 residues long. Trimming removed 1 base from V and 7 bases from J; junction bases left unmatched: 6. Variable domain in full (rest from reference TRBV7-9 and TRBJ1-4): DTGVSQNPRHKITKRGQNVTFRCDPISEHNRLYWYRQTLGQGPEFLTYFQNEAQLEKSRLLSDRFSAERPKGSFSTLEIQRTEQGDSAMYLCASSLEGQRGEKLFFGSGTQLSVL.

This chain uses TRBV9 with TRBJ2-5; possibly TRBD2 for D (5 bases). The CDR3 is 13 residues long. Trimming took 1 base from V and 2 from J, leaving 6 bases between them. Per germline, CDR1 SGDLS and CDR2 YYNGEE. The CDR3 bases are TGTGCCAGCAGCGTACTAGCACAAGAGACCCAGTACTTC. Translated, it gives CASSVLAQETQYF.

The chain recombines TRBV9 with TRBJ1-2; D is possibly TRBD1 (6 bases). The CDR3 contains 13 residues. Germline lookup yields CDR1 SGDLS and CDR2 YYNGEE. Trimming stripped 3 bases from V and 4 bases from J, with 10 bases between. The CDR3 spells CASSEGDGYGYTF. The CDR3 region has the DNA TGTGCCAGCAGCGAGGGGGACGGCTATGGCTACACCTTC.

The chain uses TRBV7-3 and TRBJ2-3; D unresolved. This CDR3 has 15 amino acids. V lost 5 bases and J lost 3, with 15 bases in between. Germline values: CDR1 SGHTA, CDR2 FQGTGA. The CDR3 region has the DNA TGTGCCAGCAGCCCCCTTGTGAGAAGTACAGATACGCAGTATTTT. This sequence encodes CASSPLVRSTDTQYF. Together with reference TRBV7-3 and TRBJ2-3, the CDR3 gives the full variable domain: GAGVSQTPSNKVTEKGKYVELRCDPISGHTALYWYRQSLGQGPEFLIYFQGTGAADDSGLPNDRFFAVRPEGSVSTLKIQRTERGDSAVYLCASSPLVRSTDTQYFGPGTRLTVL.

The chain employs TRBV28 and TRBJ2-5; D is uncertain. V lost 5 bases and J 7 bases, leaving 11 bases between the germline ends. The germline CDR1 and CDR2 sequences are MDHEN and SYDVKM. CDR3 length equals 12 residues. The CDR3 sequence: CASSPAVRTQYF. The DNA for the CDR3 is TGTGCCAGCAGTCCCGCAGTTCGGACCCAGTACTTC.

The chain links TRBV19 to TRBJ2-2; D call uncertain. Germline lookup yields CDR1 LNHDA and CDR2 SQIVND (reference sequence). This CDR3 is built from 17 residues. V lost 0 bases, J lost 5 bases, and 16 bases lay in between. The CDR3 loop reads CASSIDPGLTSTGELFF. In DNA form, the CDR3 reads TGTGCCAGTAGTATAGATCCCGGTCTCACGAGTACCGGGGAGCTGTTTTTT.

The chain has TRBV6-4 and TRBJ1-5, with D possibly matching TRBD1 (5 bases). The CDR3 is made up of 19 amino acids. Trimming cost V 5 bases and J 1 base, with 24 bases left between them. CDR1 and CDR2 (germline): MRHNA, SNTAGT. In nucleotides, the CDR3 is TGTGCCAGCAGTCCGTGCCGGGGGAAAACAGGACTCAGCAATCAGCCCCAGCATTTT. The encoded protein is CASSPCRGKTGLSNQPQHF.

The chain employs TRBV11-2 and TRBJ1-6, with TRBD1 as a possible D gene (6 bases). V lost 4 bases to trimming and J lost 6 bases, with 16 bases between them. The CDR3 covers 16 residues. Germline CDR1 and CDR2: SGHAT and FQNNGV. CDR3 in amino acids: CASSSPGQNSNSPLHF. The CDR3 coding sequence is TGTGCCAGCAGCTCCCCAGGACAGAATTCTAATTCACCCCTCCACTTT. The whole variable domain, filled in from reference TRBV11-2 and TRBJ1-6, reads EAGVAQSPRYKIIEKRQSVAFWCNPISGHATLYWYQQILGQGPKLLIQFQNNGVVDDSQLPKDRFSAERLKGVDSTLKIQPAKLEDSAVYLCASSSPGQNSNSPLHFGNGTRLTVT.

This chain joins TRBV29-1 and TRBJ2-6, with a possible D match to TRBD1 (6 bases). With 3 bases removed from V and 1 base from J, the gap between germline ends came to 19 bases. This CDR3 has 18 amino acids. Germline V gene lookup returns CDR1 SQVTM and CDR2 ANQGSEA. CDR3 in amino acids: CSVEAQGHGTSGANVLTF. CDR3 DNA sequence: TGCAGCGTTGAGGCGCAGGGACACGGAACATCTGGGGCCAACGTCCTGACTTTC.

The V call is TRBV30, the J call TRBJ2-7; D ambiguous. The germline V gene has CDR1 GTSNPN and CDR2 SVGIG (reference sequence). V dropped 3 bases and J dropped 3 bases, with 9 bases sitting between them. The CDR3 extends over 12 amino acids. In DNA, the CDR3 is TGTGCCTGGAGAACTAACCGCTACGAGCAGTACTTC. Translating gives CAWRTNRYEQYF.

The chain has TRBV5-5 and TRBJ1-6, with no clear D. The CDR3 is 13 residues long. Trimming shortened V by 1 base and J by 4 bases, and 3 bases separated the two germline ends. Germline values: CDR1 SGHKS, CDR2 YYEKEE (reference sequence). The DNA of the CDR3 is TGTGCCAGCAGCTTGCATTATAATTCACCCCTCCACTTT. Translating gives CASSLHYNSPLHF.

This rearrangement joins TRBV6-5 to TRBJ2-5; 8 bases fit TRBD2. Germline CDR1 reads MNHEY; CDR2 reads SVGAGI. The CDR3 is made up of 15 amino acids. With V trimmed by 7 bases and J by 2 bases, 9 bases remained unmatched. The CDR3 bases are TGTGCCAGCACCCCTTGGGAGCGGGGGCAAGAGACCCAGTACTTC. Translated, it gives CASTPWERGQETQYF.

This clone was seen only a few times. This chain connects TRBV28 to TRBJ2-3; 9 bases fit TRBD2. In germline, CDR1 is MDHEN, CDR2 SYDVKM. With V trimmed by 5 bases and J by 7 bases, 13 bases remained unmatched. The CDR3 runs 16 residues. CDR3 bases: TGTGCCAGCAGTCTCCCCCTAGCGGGGAGGGCAAATACGCAGTATTTT. It codes for CASSLPLAGRANTQYF.

The chain carries TRBV4-2 and TRBJ2-5, with 8 bases fitting TRBD2. Germline V gene lookup returns CDR1 LGHNA and CDR2 YNFKEQ. V trimming: 0 bases; J trimming: 4 bases; junction bases outside the gene matches: 10. The CDR3 totals 17 residues. CDR3 loop: CASSQERYGGASETQYF. CDR3 sequence (DNA): TGTGCCAGCAGCCAAGAGCGTTACGGGGGGGCGTCAGAGACCCAGTACTTC.

V is TRBV7-2 and J is TRBJ1-2, with 7 bases lining up with TRBD1. CDR1 is SGHTA, CDR2 FQGNSA, per germline. V lost 5 bases to trimming and J lost 4 bases; unmatched junction nucleotides: 13. This CDR3 comprises 16 residues. The CDR3 sequence is CASSDPIRGRGYGYTF. In DNA form, the CDR3 reads TGTGCCAGCAGCGACCCTATTAGGGGGCGGGGCTATGGCTACACCTTC. Full variable domain (rest looked up from reference TRBV7-2 and TRBJ1-2): GAGVSQSPSNKVTEKGKDVELRCDPISGHTALYWYRQSLGQGLEFLIYFQGNSAPDKSGLPSDRFSAERTGGSVSTLTIQRTQQEDSAVYLCASSDPIRGRGYGYTFGSGTRLTVV.

This clone was observed a few times. The rearrangement uses TRBV19 and TRBJ2-4; the match to TRBD2 covers 8 bases. The germline CDR1 and CDR2 sequences are LNHDA and SQIVND (reference sequence). The V gene end was trimmed by 5 bases and the J gene end by 3 bases; junction bases not matched to a gene: 12. CDR3 length: 17 amino acids. CDR3 in amino acids: CASSVYGGEVSKNIQYF. CDR3 DNA: TGTGCCAGTAGTGTGTACGGGGGGGAAGTTAGCAAAAACATTCAGTACTTC.

The V and J genes are TRBV5-1 and TRBJ1-1; D might be TRBD1 (5 bases). CDR3 length: 17 residues. V lost 1 base, J lost 3 bases, and 19 bases lay in between. Germline V gene lookup returns CDR1 SGHRS and CDR2 YFSETQ. The CDR3 DNA reads TGCGCCAGCAGCTTGTACCGTTTGGGGCGTGAGGACACTGAAGCTTTCTTT. This gives the protein CASSLYRLGREDTEAFF.

The chain is built from TRBV13 and TRBJ1-1; no clear D gene. Germline CDR1 is PRHDT and CDR2 is FYEKMQ (reference sequence). The CDR3 totals 14 residues. V shed 3 bases and J shed 0 bases, with 8 bases lying between them. The CDR3 bases are TGTGCCAGCAGCTTCCCTAGCCTGAACACTGAAGCTTTCTTT. This sequence encodes CASSFPSLNTEAFF.

The chain has TRBV6-5 and TRBJ2-1, with D maybe TRBD2 (5 bases). Per germline, CDR1 MNHEY and CDR2 SVGAGI. Trimming pared 4 bases from V and 7 bases from J, leaving 17 bases between. The CDR3 has 15 amino acids. CDR3 region: CASSLQAPSGNEQFF. CDR3 nucleotides: TGTGCCAGCAGTTTGCAAGCCCCTTCGGGGAATGAGCAGTTCTTC.

The chain couples TRBV9 to TRBJ2-3; perhaps TRBD2 as D (5 bases). The CDR3 spans 15 residues. With 0 bases removed from V and 2 bases from J, the gap between germline ends came to 10 bases. CDR1 is SGDLS and CDR2 is YYNGEE in the germline V gene. CDR3 residues: CASSVGGINTDTQYF. For the CDR3, the DNA is TGTGCCAGCAGCGTAGGAGGGATTAACACAGATACGCAGTATTTT. The whole variable domain, filled in from reference TRBV9 and TRBJ2-3, reads DSGVTQTPKHLITATGQRVTLRCSPRSGDLSVYWYQQSLDQGLQFLIQYYNGEERAKGNILERFSAQQFPDLHSELNLSSLELGDSALYFCASSVGGINTDTQYFGPGTRLTVL.